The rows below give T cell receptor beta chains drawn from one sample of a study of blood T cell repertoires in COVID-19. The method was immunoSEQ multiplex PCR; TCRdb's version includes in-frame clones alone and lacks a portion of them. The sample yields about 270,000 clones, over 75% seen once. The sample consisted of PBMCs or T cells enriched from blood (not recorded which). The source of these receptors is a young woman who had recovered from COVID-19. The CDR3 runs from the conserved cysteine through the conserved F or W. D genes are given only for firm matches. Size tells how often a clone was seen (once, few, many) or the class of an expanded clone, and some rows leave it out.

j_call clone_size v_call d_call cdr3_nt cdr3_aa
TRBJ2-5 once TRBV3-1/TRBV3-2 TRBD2 TGTGCCAGCAGCTTTCGGGGGGGCCAAGAGACCCAGTACTTC CASSFRGGQETQYF
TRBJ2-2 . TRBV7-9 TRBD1 TGTGCCAGCAGCTCGAGGGACAGCCTCGGCACCGGGGAGCTGTTTTTT CASSSRDSLGTGELFF
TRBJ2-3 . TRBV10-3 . TGTGCCATCAGCCGACTAGACACAGATACGCAGTATTTT CAISRLDTDTQYF
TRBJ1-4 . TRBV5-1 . TGCGCCAGCAGCTTAAAAGAGAGGACTAATGAAAAACTGTTTTTT CASSLKERTNEKLFF
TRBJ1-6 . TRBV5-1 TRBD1 TGCGCCAGCAGCGTGGGACAGGTCTATAATTCACCCCTCCACTTT CASSVGQVYNSPLHF
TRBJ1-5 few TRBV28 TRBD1 TGTGCCAGCAGCGGAGGACAGGGTTATCAGCCCCAGCATTTT CASSGGQGYQPQHF
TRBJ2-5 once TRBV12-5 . TGTGCTAGTGGTTTGGCCCCCCGGACCCAGTACTTC CASGLAPRTQYF
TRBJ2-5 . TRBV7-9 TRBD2 TGTGCCAGCAGCTCCGGACTAGCGGGGAGGGAGACCCAGTACTTC CASSSGLAGRETQYF
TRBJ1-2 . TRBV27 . TGTGCCAGCAGTCCGGGACATTCGGGGTATGGCTACACCTTC CASSPGHSGYGYTF
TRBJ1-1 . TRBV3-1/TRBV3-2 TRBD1 TGTGCCAGCAGCCTACAGGGGAATGATGAAGCTTTCTTT CASSLQGNDEAFF
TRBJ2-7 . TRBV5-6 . TGTGCCAGCAGCTTTACCAGGGGCTACGAGCAGTACTTC CASSFTRGYEQYF
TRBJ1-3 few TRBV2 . TGTGCCAGCAGTGTCTCCAGGGGCGGAAACACCATATATTTT CASSVSRGGNTIYF
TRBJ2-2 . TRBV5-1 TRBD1 TGCGCCAGCAGTCCGCCGGGGCAGGGGGCCGCCGGGGAGCTGTTTTTT CASSPPGQGAAGELFF
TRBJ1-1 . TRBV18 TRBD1 TGTGCCAGCTCACTAATTGGACAGGTCACGGACACTGAAGCTTTCTTT CASSLIGQVTDTEAFF
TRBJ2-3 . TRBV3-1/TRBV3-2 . TGTGCCAGCAGCCCGCTCGGGGGACCCACAGATACGCAGTATTTT CASSPLGGPTDTQYF
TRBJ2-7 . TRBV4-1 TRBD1 TGCGCCAGCAGCATTACGGACAGGTTTACCTCCTACGAGCAGTACTTC CASSITDRFTSYEQYF
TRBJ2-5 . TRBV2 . TGTGCCAGCACCCCCCGGAGTGATCCGGAGACCCAGTACTTC CASTPRSDPETQYF
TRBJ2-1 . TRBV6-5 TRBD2 TGTGCCAGCTCTGCGCGGGGGGCGTCGAATGAGCAGTTCTTC CASSARGASNEQFF
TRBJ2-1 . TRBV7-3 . TGTGCCAGCAGCTCGATTTTGGGGGGTGTGCATGAGCAGTTCTTC CASSSILGGVHEQFF
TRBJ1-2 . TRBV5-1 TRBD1 TGCGCCAGCAGCGTATCGACAGGGGAGAGCGGCTACACCTTC CASSVSTGESGYTF
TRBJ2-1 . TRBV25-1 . TGTGCCAGCAGTGAATGGGGGGTAAATGAGCAGTTCTTC CASSEWGVNEQFF
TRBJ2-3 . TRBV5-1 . TGCGCCAGCAGTCTTGTGGGACTCCCTAGCACAGATACGCAGTATTTT CASSLVGLPSTDTQYF
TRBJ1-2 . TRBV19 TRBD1 TGTGCCAGTAGTATCTCCAGGGGGCAAAGCGGCTACACCTTC CASSISRGQSGYTF
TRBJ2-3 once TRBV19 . TGTGCCAGTAGTCCTGGGACACGCACAGATACGCAGTATTTT CASSPGTRTDTQYF
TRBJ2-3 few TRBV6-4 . TGTGCCAGCAGTGACGGCGACAGTGGCACAGATACGCAGTATTTT CASSDGDSGTDTQYF
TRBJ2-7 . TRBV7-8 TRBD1 TGTGCCAGCAGCTTAGGGAGACAGGGTCGTTACGAGCAGTACTTC CASSLGRQGRYEQYF
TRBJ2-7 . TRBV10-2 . TGCGCCAGCAGCCTACTTATTAACTACGAGCAGTACTTC CASSLLINYEQYF
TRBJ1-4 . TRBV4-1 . TGCGCCAGCAGCATGGGGGGGGGAGAACTGTTTTTT CASSMGGGELFF
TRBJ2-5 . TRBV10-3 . TGTGCCATCAGTAGCCCCGGGTCCCAAGAGACCCAGTACTTC CAISSPGSQETQYF
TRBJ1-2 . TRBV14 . TGTGCCAGCAGCCCGATGATGGAGTCCAACTATGGCTACACCTTC CASSPMMESNYGYTF
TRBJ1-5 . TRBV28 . TGTGCCAGCAGTTCTAGAGGTCAGCCCCAGCATTTT CASSSRGQPQHF
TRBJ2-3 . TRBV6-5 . TGTGCCAGCAGGGCCCTTGGGGGCCGGACAGATACGCAGTATTTT CASRALGGRTDTQYF
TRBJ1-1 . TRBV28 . TGTGCCAGCAGTTTACCTCCCGAAGCTTTCTTT CASSLPPEAFF
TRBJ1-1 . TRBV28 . TGTGCCAGCAGCCTTGACAGGAGAGGTACTGAAGCTTTCTTT CASSLDRRGTEAFF
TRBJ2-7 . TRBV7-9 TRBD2 TGTGCCAGCAGCTCAGCCACTAGCGGGGTTAGCGAGCAGTACTTC CASSSATSGVSEQYF
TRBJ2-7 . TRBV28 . TGTGCCAGCAGTTTATTCAGGTACGAGCAGTACTTC CASSLFRYEQYF
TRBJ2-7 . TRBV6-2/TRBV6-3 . TGTGCCAGCACCCCCTCCGACATGCCCTACGAGCAGTACTTC CASTPSDMPYEQYF
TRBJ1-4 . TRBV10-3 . TGTGCCATCAGTGATCGGCCGGCAGGTGAAAAACTGTTTTTT CAISDRPAGEKLFF
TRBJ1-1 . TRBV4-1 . TGCGCCAGCAGCCAAGCCCAGGGCGGAGGGACTGAAGCTTTCTTT CASSQAQGGGTEAFF